The clone carrying this T cell receptor (beta chain) has at least ten counts. No antigen is known for it. A read error may explain this, as a much larger clone is one base away. Breast cancer patients provided tissue from their axillary draining lymph nodes. Per the germline V gene, CDR1 is SGHDT and CDR2 is YYEEEE. V was pared by 0 bases and J by 10 bases, with 14 bases between. CDR3 length equals 15 residues. TCRdb reprocessed the multiplex PCR reads via MiXCR and lists one record per CDR3 protein. The top ten hold 5.5% to 7% of the sample, which has some 110,000 distinct CDR3 sequences, about 29% seen once. This sample is part of a study of breast tumors, draining lymph nodes, adjacent tissues. Study-wide findings and caveats: That most tumor T cells come from lymph nodes remained unproven.

What was sequenced was axillary lymph node tissue. The TCR was taken from a female donor with breast cancer. Some clones in this sample may be carry-over from other donors' samples. The chain is built from TRBV5-6 and TRBJ1-6; perhaps TRBD1 as D (6 bases). As DNA, the CDR3 is TGTGCCAGCAGCTTGGGACAGGCGGCCACCTCACCCCTCCACTTT. This encodes CASSLGQAATSPLHF.